This passage covers 25 T cell receptor beta chains from one sample sequenced in a study of T cell responses to AZD1222 COVID-19 vaccine. Only in-frame clones appear in the TCRdb table, and some are missing; sequencing was by immunoSEQ multiplex PCR. The sample holds 150,000 to 200,000 clones, about 93% seen once. Sample: peripheral blood, taken on day 0 of AZD1222 vaccination. All receptors derive from an adult in good health.

V usage is TRBV5-5 and J usage is TRBJ2-2; the D gene could be TRBD1 or TRBD2 (5 bases each). The CDR3 contains 15 residues. The germline V and J ends were trimmed by 4 bases and 5 bases, with 15 bases remaining between them. Germline V gene lookup returns CDR1 SGHKS and CDR2 YYEKEE (reference sequence). The CDR3 nucleotides read TGTGCCAGCAGCCCCGGGACCCCTGGAACCGGGGAGCTGTTTTTT. This translates into CASSPGTPGTGELFF.

V and J are TRBV2 and TRBJ2-3; TRBD2 matches at 10 bases. Trimming cost V 1 base and J 2 bases; bases outside gene matches: 3. The germline V gene has CDR1 SNHLY and CDR2 FYNNEI. The length of the CDR3 is 16 residues. CDR3 in amino acids: CASSEGAGGITDTQYF. CDR3 coding DNA: TGTGCCAGCAGTGAAGGAGCGGGAGGGATCACAGATACGCAGTATTTT.

Only a few counts were recorded for this clone. The chain carries TRBV18 and TRBJ2-3, with TRBD2 identical over 9 bases. CDR1 and CDR2 (germline): KGHSH, LQKENI. Trimming at V came to 6 bases and at J to 1 base, leaving 20 bases not matched to a gene. CDR3 length equals 20 residues. CDR3 sequence reads: CASSPRLGASGAFRTDTQYF. CDR3 DNA: TGTGCCAGCTCTCCCCGACTAGGGGCTAGCGGGGCTTTTCGCACAGATACGCAGTATTTT.

V and J are TRBV30 and TRBJ2-1; the D is unclear. CDR3 size: 8 residues. Looked up from germline, CDR1 is GTSNPN and CDR2 is SVGIG (reference sequence). Trimming removed 5 bases from V and 15 bases from J, with 8 bases in between. The CDR3 DNA sequence: TGTGCCTGGTTCGGGCGGTTCTTC. Its protein is CAWFGRFF.

This clone was counted a single time. J is TRBJ2-1 and V is TRBV12-3 or TRBV12-4; the D is unclear. There are 11 residues in the CDR3. V lost 4 bases and J 7 bases, leaving 5 bases between the germline ends. The chain's CDR3 is CASSWANEQFF. CDR3 in DNA: TGTGCCAGCAGTTGGGCGAATGAGCAGTTCTTC.

The rearrangement links TRBV19 to TRBJ2-1; 7 nucleotides match TRBD2. Germline assignment: CDR1 LNHDA and CDR2 SQIVND (reference sequence). This CDR3 has 12 residues. J gave up 14 bases and V 6 bases, and 10 bases lay outside the gene matches. The CDR3 coding sequence is TGTGCCAGTAGCGAATCTGGGGGGAGGGAGTTCTTC. Translating gives CASSESGGREFF. The whole variable domain, remainder taken from reference TRBV19 and TRBJ2-1, is DGGITQSPKYLFRKEGQNVTLSCEQNLNHDAMYWYRQDPGQGLRLIYYSQIVNDFQKGDIAEGYSVSREKKESFPLTVTSAQKNPTAFYLCASSESGGREFFGPGTRLTVL.

This rearrangement joins TRBV11-1 to TRBJ1-2; D is possibly TRBD1 (5 bases). This CDR3 comprises 12 residues. The V end lost 3 bases, the J end lost 9 bases, and 11 bases lay between the germline ends. The V gene's germline CDR1 is SGHAT and CDR2 FQDESV (reference sequence). CDR3 DNA: TGTGCCAGCAGCTTTTCGGGGGAACGCTACACCTTC. Its translation is CASSFSGERYTF.

The chain carries TRBV6-1 and TRBJ1-1; D remains unclear. V was shortened by 1 base and J by 0 bases, with 9 bases between the two germline ends. This CDR3 comprises 15 residues. CDR1 and CDR2 (germline): MNHNS, SASEGT. In nucleotides, the CDR3 is TGTGCCAGCAGTGAAGGTCGGGGTCTGAACACTGAAGCTTTCTTT. Residues: CASSEGRGLNTEAFF.

The chain links TRBV6-5 to TRBJ1-1; D gene unclear. Trimming stripped 4 bases from V and 4 bases from J, with 10 bases between. Per the germline V gene, CDR1 is MNHEY and CDR2 is SVGAGI. This CDR3 is 13 amino acids long. In DNA form, the CDR3 reads TGTGCCAGCAGTTCGCCCCTTTTCACTGAAGCTTTCTTT. It encodes CASSSPLFTEAFF.

The chain has TRBV5-1 and TRBJ1-1; 8 positions agree with TRBD1. Per the germline V gene, CDR1 is SGHRS and CDR2 is YFSETQ. Trimming took 0 bases from V and 1 from J; bases not matched to a gene: 2. This CDR3 comprises 15 residues. The CDR3 loop reads CASSLATGGNTEAFF. CDR3 DNA sequence: TGCGCCAGCAGCTTGGCCACAGGGGGGAACACTGAAGCTTTCTTT.

The gene calls are TRBV2 and TRBJ1-3, with 7 bases matching TRBD1. The CDR3 contains 15 residues. Germline trimming cut 5 bases from V and 0 bases from J; bases unmatched to any gene: 4. The germline gives CDR1 SNHLY, CDR2 FYNNEI. For the CDR3, the DNA is TGTGCCAGCAGTCGACAGGGTCTCTCTGGAAACACCATATATTTT. Translation gives CASSRQGLSGNTIYF.

The J gene is TRBJ1-1, the V gene TRBV7-9, with 7 bases identical to TRBD1. V trimming: 7 bases; J trimming: 7 bases; junction bases outside the gene matches: 12. The CDR3 extends over 14 amino acids. CDR1 SEHNR and CDR2 FQNEAQ come from the germline V gene (reference sequence). The CDR3 protein is CASNQGGVSFEAFF. The CDR3 nucleotides are TGTGCCAGCAACCAGGGGGGAGTGTCCTTTGAAGCTTTCTTT.

The chain is built from TRBV20-1 and TRBJ1-2; D ambiguous. This CDR3 comprises 11 residues. The V gene lost 5 bases and the J gene lost 3 bases, with 7 bases spanning the gap. CDR1 and CDR2 (germline): DFQATT, SNEGSKA (reference sequence). CDR3 in amino acids: CSAVGYYGYTF. The CDR3 DNA sequence: TGCAGTGCTGTGGGTTACTATGGCTACACCTTC.

On this clone: Within the sample, other DNA sequences also encode this same CDR3. The chain has TRBV30 and TRBJ1-5, with D possibly being TRBD1 (5 bases). The CDR3 consists of 13 residues. CDR1 is GTSNPN and CDR2 is SVGIG in the germline V gene (reference sequence). V lost 0 bases to trimming and J lost 4 bases, with 7 bases between them. CDR3 bases: TGTGCCTGGAGTGTGAGGGGAAATCAGCCCCAGCATTTT. Encoded protein: CAWSVRGNQPQHF.

The rearrangement uses TRBV23-1 and TRBJ1-6; TRBD1 matches 10 bases. TRBV23-1 is recorded as an ORF, its role being uncertain. Trimming removed 7 bases from V and 7 bases from J; junction bases left unmatched: 7. The CDR3 covers 15 residues. The CDR3 coding sequence is TGCGCCAGCAATGGGACAGGGGCCGACAATTCACCCCTCCACTTT. Translated: CASNGTGADNSPLHF.

The chain combines TRBV7-2 with TRBJ2-3; D perhaps matches TRBD2 (6 bases). V was cut by 5 bases and J by 1 base, with 10 bases left in between. The CDR3 totals 14 residues. Germline CDR1 reads SGHTA; CDR2 reads FQGNSA. In DNA, the CDR3 is TGTGCCAGCAGCCATAGCGGCCGCACAGATACGCAGTATTTT. It translates to CASSHSGRTDTQYF.

The chain uses TRBV5-4 and TRBJ2-7; 9 bases fit TRBD2. The CDR3 extends over 14 amino acids. Looked up from germline, CDR1 is SGHNT and CDR2 is YYREEE (reference sequence). Germline trimming cut 3 bases from V and 2 bases from J; bases unmatched to any gene: 3. Here the CDR3 reads CASSSASGTYEQYF. The CDR3 bases are TGTGCCAGCAGCTCGGCTAGCGGGACCTACGAGCAGTACTTC.

This rearrangement joins TRBV4-1 to TRBJ2-7, with D possibly being TRBD1 (6 bases). The CDR3 extends over 13 amino acids. The germline V gene has CDR1 MGHRA and CDR2 YSYEKL. The ends were cut back, 8 bases at V and 0 bases at J, with 11 bases in the middle. The CDR3 bases are TGCGCCAGCTCTCAGGGGCCCTCCTACGAGCAGTACTTC. As protein: CASSQGPSYEQYF.

This chain connects TRBV7-9 to TRBJ1-6; D may be TRBD1 (6 bases). The CDR3 length is 17 residues. Germline V CDR1 and CDR2: SEHNR, FQNEAQ (reference sequence). Trimming cost V 5 bases and J 5 bases, with 19 bases left between them. The CDR3 coding sequence is TGTGCCAGCAGCCCAACGACAGGTCTTGGGGATAATTCACCCCTCCACTTT. This sequence encodes CASSPTTGLGDNSPLHF.

The J gene is TRBJ1-5, the V gene TRBV28, with unresolved D. Trimming took off 4 bases at V and 7 bases at J, with 8 bases between the two ends. Germline lookup yields CDR1 MDHEN and CDR2 SYDVKM. The CDR3 totals 12 residues. The CDR3 here is CASSSSRQPQHF. Written as DNA, the CDR3 is TGTGCCAGCAGTTCCTCAAGACAGCCCCAGCATTTT.

V usage is TRBV27 and J usage is TRBJ1-5; weak D call: TRBD1 (5 bases). The germline V gene has CDR1 MNHEY and CDR2 SMNVEV (reference sequence). V lost 2 bases and J 7 bases, leaving 9 bases between the germline ends. The CDR3 totals 13 residues. The CDR3 region is CASSLGEGQPQHF. The CDR3 DNA sequence: TGTGCCAGCAGTTTAGGGGAGGGGCAGCCCCAGCATTTT.

A single count supports this clone. The same CDR3 can be traced to other DNA sequences in this sample. The V gene is TRBV28, the J gene TRBJ1-4, with D perhaps matching TRBD1 (6 bases). This CDR3 comprises 13 residues. Per germline, CDR1 MDHEN and CDR2 SYDVKM. Trimming took 3 bases from V and 5 from J, leaving 7 bases between them. CDR3 nucleotides: TGTGCCAGCAGTTTTGGGGGCAATGAAAAACTGTTTTTT. Translating gives CASSFGGNEKLFF. Variable domain in full (rest from reference TRBV28 and TRBJ1-4): DVKVTQSSRYLVKRTGEKVFLECVQDMDHENMFWYRQDPGLGLRLIYFSYDVKMKEKGDIPEGYSVSREKKERFSLILESASTNQTSMYLCASSFGGNEKLFFGSGTQLSVL.

In this sample, this clone turned up a few times. The gene calls are TRBV19 and TRBJ1-5; TRBD1 might be the D (5 bases). With 6 bases removed from V and 2 bases from J, the gap between germline ends came to 11 bases. The CDR3 has 14 residues. Germline V gene data show CDR1 as LNHDA and CDR2 as SQIVND (reference sequence). In nucleotides, the CDR3 is TGTGCCAGTAGACGGGGCTACGGCAATCAGCCCCAGCATTTT. This encodes CASRRGYGNQPQHF.

The chain uses TRBV2 and TRBJ2-3, with a possible D match to TRBD1 (5 bases). CDR1 is SNHLY, CDR2 FYNNEI, per germline. This CDR3 spans 15 amino acids. The V gene lost 4 bases and the J gene lost 3 bases, with 14 bases spanning the gap. The CDR3 loop reads CASSVSRVYTDTQYF. The CDR3 bases are TGTGCCAGCAGTGTATCCAGGGTATATACAGATACGCAGTATTTT.

In DNA form, the CDR3 reads TGTGCCACCAGCAGAGACGGGGCGGCCGGGGATGAGCAGTTCTTC. Protein: CATSRDGAAGDEQFF. This chain uses TRBV15 with TRBJ2-1; D may be TRBD1 or TRBD2 (5 bases each). There are 15 residues in the CDR3. Germline V gene data show CDR1 as LNHNV and CDR2 as YYDKDF (reference sequence). Trimming pared 0 bases from V and 8 bases from J, leaving 14 bases between.